A single sample gave rise to the 32 T cell receptor beta chains below, sequenced in a study of T cell responses to AZD1222 COVID-19 vaccine. TCRdb's table, derived via immunoSEQ multiplex PCR, lists solely in-frame clones and lacks some. The sample includes 100,000 or so clones, roughly 90% of them seen just once. Source: peripheral blood, taken on day 0 of AZD1222 vaccination. Receptor source: an adult in good health.

The rearrangement uses TRBV18 and TRBJ1-2, with 7 nucleotides matching TRBD1. The CDR3 is made up of 14 amino acids. V lost 5 bases and J lost 3; bases outside the gene matches: 6. Germline V lookup: CDR1 KGHSH, CDR2 LQKENI. The CDR3 spells CASSTTGTDYGYTF. Written as DNA, the CDR3 is TGTGCCAGCTCAACTACCGGGACAGACTATGGCTACACCTTC.

The chain carries TRBV7-9 and TRBJ2-1; 12 nucleotides agree with TRBD2. V gave up 5 bases and J gave up 5 bases; unmatched junction bases: 7. Per the germline V gene, CDR1 is SEHNR and CDR2 is FQNEAQ (reference sequence). The CDR3 has 16 amino acids. In DNA form, the CDR3 reads TGTGCCAGCAGCCCTTGGACTAGCGGGACAAACAATGAGCAGTTCTTC. The encoded protein is CASSPWTSGTNNEQFF.

The J gene is TRBJ2-5, the V gene TRBV15, with D uncertain. The V and J ends lost 4 bases and 0 bases respectively, with 12 bases between them. Germline lookup yields CDR1 LNHNV and CDR2 YYDKDF (reference sequence). CDR3 length equals 15 residues. This CDR3 reads CATSNPKTDQETQYF. Written as DNA, the CDR3 is TGTGCCACCAGCAACCCTAAGACGGACCAAGAGACCCAGTACTTC.

The chain links TRBV27 to TRBJ2-1, with 15 positions matching TRBD2. The CDR3 length is 21 residues. Trimming at V came to 5 bases and at J to 7 bases, leaving 21 bases not matched to a gene. CDR1 MNHEY and CDR2 SMNVEV come from the germline V gene (reference sequence). This CDR3 reads CASSLLSPWTSGRARVNEQFF. The CDR3 nucleotides are TGTGCCAGCAGTCTCCTATCTCCCTGGACTAGCGGGAGGGCCCGAGTAAATGAGCAGTTCTTC.

The rearrangement joins TRBV19 to TRBJ2-7; 13 nucleotides agree with TRBD2. Germline lookup yields CDR1 LNHDA and CDR2 SQIVND (reference sequence). After removal of 6 bases from V and 0 bases from J, the junction contained 14 bases not matched to a gene. CDR3 size: 19 residues. The CDR3 loop is CASSLGTSGTGSISYEQYF. In nucleotides, the CDR3 is TGTGCCAGTAGCCTCGGGACTAGCGGGACTGGGTCCATCTCCTACGAGCAGTACTTC.

V and J are TRBV11-2 and TRBJ2-7; D might be TRBD1 or TRBD2, each matching 6 bases. Germline CDR1 and CDR2: SGHAT and FQNNGV. The CDR3 runs 15 residues. V lost 7 bases and J lost 7, with 23 bases in between. The CDR3 protein is CASNSPGDLGGEQYF. CDR3 coding DNA: TGTGCCAGCAACTCGCCCGGGGACTTAGGGGGGGAGCAGTACTTC.

The gene calls are TRBV11-2 and TRBJ2-1; TRBD2 matches 8 bases. This CDR3 spans 16 amino acids. With 5 bases clipped from V and 0 bases from J, the junction kept 6 bases outside the gene matches. In germline, CDR1 is SGHAT, CDR2 FQNNGV. The CDR3 sequence is CASSATTSVSYNEQFF. CDR3 sequence (DNA): TGTGCCAGCAGCGCGACGACTAGCGTCTCCTACAATGAGCAGTTCTTC.

The chain couples TRBV19 to TRBJ1-4; D unresolved. Germline CDR1 is LNHDA and CDR2 is SQIVND (reference sequence). V lost 1 base and J lost 6, with 15 bases in between. The CDR3 runs to 16 residues. The CDR3 nucleotides read TGTGCCAGTAGTATAGCCCCCGCGACATCCTATGAAAAACTGTTTTTT. Translating it yields CASSIAPATSYEKLFF.

Worth noting for this clone: The germline gene is not matched at one end of the junction; a read error may be the cause. This chain connects TRBV7-7 to TRBJ1-5; tentatively, D is TRBD1 (5 bases). The CDR3 is 15 residues long. Germline V lookup: CDR1 SSHAT, CDR2 FNYEAQ (reference sequence). The CDR3 sequence is CASSLSGRDNQPQHF. Written as DNA, the CDR3 is TGTGCTAGCAGCTTATCAGGGAGAGACAATCAGCCCCAGCATTTT.

The genes are TRBV14 and TRBJ1-3; D is perhaps TRBD1 (5 bases). Trimming left V 3 bases short and J 2 bases short, with 11 bases between. Germline CDR1 and CDR2: SGHDN and FVKESK. The CDR3 extends over 15 amino acids. CDR3 coding DNA: TGTGCCAGCAGCCAGGTGGGGGTAACTGGAAACACCATATATTTT. This translates into CASSQVGVTGNTIYF.

This chain uses TRBV10-3 with TRBJ1-3, with TRBD1 matching 8 bases. From germline, CDR1 is ENHRY and CDR2 SYGVKD. J gave up 2 bases and V 6 bases, and 9 bases lay outside the gene matches. This CDR3 contains 16 residues. CDR3 sequence reads: CAISPRQGRTGNTIYF. The CDR3 coding sequence is TGTGCCATCAGCCCCCGACAGGGGAGGACTGGAAACACCATATATTTT.

This chain uses TRBV2 with TRBJ2-4; 10 bases fit TRBD1. The CDR3 extends over 15 amino acids. V lost 6 bases, J lost 5 bases, and 7 bases stayed unmatched. Germline V gene sequence: CDR1 SNHLY, CDR2 FYNNEI. In DNA form, the CDR3 reads TGTGCCAGCAGCTGGGACAGGGGAACGGAAAACATTCAGTACTTC. It yields the protein CASSWDRGTENIQYF.

V gene TRBV5-6 combines with J gene TRBJ1-4, with 11 positions matching TRBD1. The CDR3 covers 12 residues. Germline trimming cut 8 bases from V and 8 bases from J; bases unmatched to any gene: 2. Looked up from germline, CDR1 is SGHDT and CDR2 is YYEEEE. CDR3 protein: CARDRGREKLFF. CDR3 sequence (DNA): TGTGCCAGGGACAGGGGGCGCGAAAAACTGTTTTTT.

The chain is built from TRBV7-9 and TRBJ1-1; no definite D call. Trimming left V 5 bases short and J 0 bases short, with 10 bases between. The CDR3 runs 14 residues. Per the germline V gene, CDR1 is SEHNR and CDR2 is FQNEAQ (reference sequence). The CDR3 DNA follows: TGTGCCAGCAGCCTCCTAGCAATGAACACTGAAGCTTTCTTT. It specifies CASSLLAMNTEAFF.

The V gene is TRBV19, the J gene TRBJ1-3; TRBD1 might be the D (5 bases). The germline V and J ends were trimmed by 0 bases and 0 bases, with 12 bases remaining between them. This CDR3 region has 17 residues. From germline, CDR1 is LNHDA and CDR2 SQIVND (reference sequence). In nucleotides, the CDR3 is TGTGCCAGTAGTATAGAACTTCGGGGGTCCTCTGGAAACACCATATATTTT. Amino acids: CASSIELRGSSGNTIYF.

In this sample, this clone turned up a few times. CDR3 in amino acids: CASSKEQFVRGPPYSNQPQHF. The CDR3 coding sequence is TGTGCAAGCAGCAAAGAACAATTTGTCAGGGGCCCACCCTATAGCAATCAGCCCCAGCATTTT. This chain links TRBV21-1 with TRBJ1-5; TRBD1 was called by the table and not checked on the DNA. TRBV21-1 is a known pseudogene. The CDR3 runs to 21 residues.

The chain combines TRBV24-1 with TRBJ1-3; D not resolved. This CDR3 is 14 amino acids long. Germline values: CDR1 KGHDR, CDR2 SFDVKD. With 4 bases removed from V and 3 bases from J, the gap between germline ends came to 9 bases. CDR3 nucleotide sequence: TGTGCCACCAGTGAGGACGGCGATGGAAACACCATATATTTT. This codes for CATSEDGDGNTIYF.

The V call is TRBV19, the J call TRBJ2-1; 9 bases are a match to TRBD2. Germline V CDR1 and CDR2: LNHDA, SQIVND (reference sequence). The CDR3 has 18 residues. V trimming: 0 bases; J trimming: 0 bases; junction bases outside the gene matches: 6. The CDR3 DNA reads as TGTGCCAGTAGTATAGATAGCGGCGGGAGGGGCTCCTACAATGAGCAGTTCTTC. As protein: CASSIDSGGRGSYNEQFF.

This clone occurred once. This chain joins TRBV6-5 and TRBJ2-7; no definite D call. From germline, CDR1 is MNHEY and CDR2 SVGAGI. The V end was cut by 7 bases, the J end by 5 bases, with 12 bases between. The CDR3 length is 12 residues. The CDR3 DNA follows: TGTGCCAGCACCCTAAACGGTGACGAGCAGTACTTC. It translates to CASTLNGDEQYF.

The chain couples TRBV11-1 to TRBJ1-6; the D is unclear. Per the germline V gene, CDR1 is SGHAT and CDR2 is FQDESV (reference sequence). The germline V and J ends were trimmed by 2 bases and 9 bases, with 8 bases remaining between them. The CDR3 covers 13 residues. CDR3 bases: TGTGCCAGCAGCTTAAGTCGACCTTCACCCCTCCACTTT. Its translation: CASSLSRPSPLHF.

CDR3 sequence reads: CASASGPADYNEQFF. The CDR3 nucleotides read TGTGCCAGCGCAAGCGGACCCGCGGACTACAATGAGCAGTTCTTC. This chain uses TRBV18 with TRBJ2-1; possible D gene TRBD2, 5 bases. V lost 8 bases, J lost 3 bases, and 17 bases lay in between. The CDR3 totals 15 residues. Germline assignment: CDR1 KGHSH and CDR2 LQKENI. Together with reference TRBV18 and TRBJ2-1, the CDR3 gives the full variable domain: NAGVMQNPRHLVRRRGQEARLRCSPMKGHSHVYWYRQLPEEGLKFMVYLQKENIIDESGMPKERFSAEFPKEGPSILRIQQVVRGDSAAYFCASASGPADYNEQFFGPGTRLTVL.

This chain joins TRBV18 and TRBJ1-1, with 9 bases that match TRBD1. CDR3 length: 14 amino acids. Germline V gives CDR1 KGHSH, CDR2 LQKENI. The V segment lost 3 bases and the J segment 4 bases; nucleotides outside the gene matches: 3. This CDR3 is CASSPGQGGTEAFF. In DNA, the CDR3 is TGTGCCAGCTCACCGGGACAGGGTGGCACTGAAGCTTTCTTT.

The chain has TRBV28 and TRBJ1-2, with D maybe TRBD1 (5 bases). CDR1 and CDR2 from the germline V gene are MDHEN and SYDVKM. The CDR3 consists of 13 residues. Trimming shortened V by 5 bases and J by 8 bases, and 15 bases separated the two germline ends. The CDR3, as DNA: TGTGCCAGCAGTCCCGACAGATCGCGGGGCTACACCTTC. It codes for CASSPDRSRGYTF.

V and J are TRBV4-3 and TRBJ2-7, with 7 bases matching TRBD2. This CDR3 contains 18 residues. Losses at the gene ends were 5 bases for V and 5 bases for J; bases not matched to a gene: 21. Germline V gives CDR1 LGHNA, CDR2 YSLEER. The CDR3 nucleotides are TGCGCCAGCAGCGCAGCCGTGGGGAGGGACTACGTTTCACACGAGCAGTACTTC. It is translated as CASSAAVGRDYVSHEQYF.

The chain has TRBV4-1 and TRBJ1-2; perhaps TRBD1 as D (6 bases). Trimming left V 0 bases short and J 8 bases short, with 13 bases between. There are 14 residues in the CDR3. CDR1 and CDR2 from the germline V gene are MGHRA and YSYEKL. The CDR3 here is CASSQEGRGTGYTF. In DNA form, the CDR3 reads TGCGCCAGCAGCCAAGAGGGCAGGGGAACGGGCTACACCTTC.

V usage is TRBV27 and J usage is TRBJ2-1; 11 bases map to TRBD2. This CDR3 comprises 15 residues. The ends lost 8 bases at V and 2 bases at J; junction bases unmatched: 5. Germline CDR1 is MNHEY and CDR2 is SMNVEV (reference sequence). For the CDR3, the DNA is TGTGCCAGCTACACTAGCGGGGGACCCTACAATGAGCAGTTCTTC. Translated, it gives CASYTSGGPYNEQFF.

The chain combines TRBV28 with TRBJ1-1; D not resolved. CDR1 is MDHEN, CDR2 SYDVKM, per germline. This CDR3 has 16 amino acids. With 5 bases removed from V and 0 bases from J, the gap between germline ends came to 16 bases. The CDR3 coding sequence is TGTGCCAGCAGTCCCTACTCCGGACGGGTGAACACTGAAGCTTTCTTT. As protein: CASSPYSGRVNTEAFF.

This sequence joins TRBV25-1 and TRBJ2-1; no definite D call. The length of the CDR3 is 14 residues. Trimming removed 4 bases from V and 5 bases from J, with 12 bases in between. CDR1 is MGHDK and CDR2 is SYGVNS in the germline V gene. CDR3 protein: CASSVGLGNNEQFF. CDR3 DNA: TGTGCCAGCAGTGTGGGGTTAGGGAACAATGAGCAGTTCTTC.

The chain carries TRBV27 and TRBJ1-1, with D possibly being TRBD1 (6 bases). Trimming took 5 bases from V and 3 from J, leaving 19 bases between them. The CDR3 contains 16 residues. From germline, CDR1 is MNHEY and CDR2 SMNVEV (reference sequence). The CDR3 sequence: CASSLKRVQGHTEAFF. CDR3 DNA sequence: TGTGCCAGCAGTCTTAAACGAGTACAGGGACACACTGAAGCTTTCTTT.

The chain joins TRBV6-1 to TRBJ2-7, with D maybe TRBD1 (5 bases). The CDR3 totals 12 residues. CDR1 is MNHNS and CDR2 is SASEGT in the germline V gene. Trimming cost V 1 base and J 4 bases, with 5 bases left between them. The CDR3 reads CASSEDRYEQYF. The CDR3 DNA sequence: TGTGCCAGCAGTGAAGACAGGTACGAGCAGTACTTC.

The chain employs TRBV6-2 or TRBV6-3 and TRBJ1-6; no definite D call. In germline, CDR1 is MNHEY, CDR2 SVGEGT. Trimming shortened V by 5 bases and J by 9 bases, and 14 bases separated the two germline ends. The CDR3 has 14 residues. In DNA form, the CDR3 reads TGTGCCAGCAGTAGAGGAGGTCGGGGTTCACCCCTCCACTTT. Translation gives CASSRGGRGSPLHF.

The rearrangement joins TRBV6-5 to TRBJ2-7, with TRBD2 matching over 10 bases. Looked up from germline, CDR1 is MNHEY and CDR2 is SVGAGI. Trimming at V came to 8 bases and at J to 4 bases, leaving 8 bases not matched to a gene. CDR3 length equals 14 residues. The CDR3 DNA sequence: TGTGCCAGCGTCTCAAAGCGGGAGGGTTACGAGCAGTACTTC. It yields the protein CASVSKREGYEQYF.